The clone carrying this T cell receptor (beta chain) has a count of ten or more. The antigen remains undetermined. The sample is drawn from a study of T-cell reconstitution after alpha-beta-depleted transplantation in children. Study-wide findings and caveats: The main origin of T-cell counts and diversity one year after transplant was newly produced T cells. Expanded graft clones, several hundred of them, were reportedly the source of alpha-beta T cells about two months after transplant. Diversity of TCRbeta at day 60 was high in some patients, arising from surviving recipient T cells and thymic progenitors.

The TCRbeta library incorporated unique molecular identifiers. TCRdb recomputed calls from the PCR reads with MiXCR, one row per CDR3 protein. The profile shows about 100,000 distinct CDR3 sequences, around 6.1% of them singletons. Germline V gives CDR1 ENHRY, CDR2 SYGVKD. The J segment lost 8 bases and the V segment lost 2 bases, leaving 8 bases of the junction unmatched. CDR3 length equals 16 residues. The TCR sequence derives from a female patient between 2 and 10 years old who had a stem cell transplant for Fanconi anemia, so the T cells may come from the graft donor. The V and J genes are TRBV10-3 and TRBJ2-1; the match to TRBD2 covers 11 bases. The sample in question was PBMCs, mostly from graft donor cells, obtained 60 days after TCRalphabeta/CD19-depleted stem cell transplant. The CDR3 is CAISEITSGSGYEQFF. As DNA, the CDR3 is TGTGCCATCAGTGAGATCACTAGCGGGAGCGGCTATGAGCAGTTCTTC.